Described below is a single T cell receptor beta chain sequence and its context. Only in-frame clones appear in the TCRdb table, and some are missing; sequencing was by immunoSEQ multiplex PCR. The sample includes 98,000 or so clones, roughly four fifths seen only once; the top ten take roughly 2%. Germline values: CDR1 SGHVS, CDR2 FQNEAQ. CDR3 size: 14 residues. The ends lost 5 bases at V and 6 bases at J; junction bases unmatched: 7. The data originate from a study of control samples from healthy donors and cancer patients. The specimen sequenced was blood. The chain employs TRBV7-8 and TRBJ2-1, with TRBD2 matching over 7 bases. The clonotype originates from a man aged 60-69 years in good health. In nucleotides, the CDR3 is TGTGCCAGCAGCCTCGGGAGGCGTATCAATGAGCAGTTCTTC. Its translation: CASSLGRRINEQFF.